This TCR beta chain was sequenced for a study of beta chain features in type 1 diabetes. Study-wide findings and caveats: More deletions and fewer insertions at VDJ junctions were found in patients with type 1 diabetes. Among all four CD4+ subsets, Type 1 diabetes patients had TCRB CDR3s that were moderately but significantly shorter.

Blood was collected once per donor into heparin, averaging about 116 mL. The authors sorted CD4+ naive, central memory, regulatory and stem cell-like memory cells via CD45RO/CCR7/CD25/CD127/CD95/CD27. Isolated RNA was reverse transcribed in full, so expressed TCRB transcripts were sequenced. The data were produced by immunoSEQ multiplex PCR, yet TCRdb's version contains in-frame clones alone and is incomplete. The table records about 150,000 clones, 10% of them present only once. Germline V lookup: CDR1 SGHDN, CDR2 FVKESK. V dropped 3 bases and J dropped 8; count of bases not matched to a gene: 5. CDR3 size: 14 residues. Comment on this clone: The antigen remains undetermined.

Sequencing input: central memory CD4+ T cells from blood. The source of this sequence is a man younger than 45 with type 1 diabetes. This sequence joins TRBV14 and TRBJ2-1; 9 positions match TRBD2. The CDR3 sequence: CASSQGTSRDEQFF. The CDR3 DNA reads TGTGCCAGCAGCCAGGGGACTAGCAGGGATGAGCAGTTCTTC.